One and the same sample provided the 31 T cell receptor beta chains below, sequenced in a study of blood T cell repertoires in COVID-19. Only in-frame clones appear in the TCRdb table, and some are missing; sequencing was by immunoSEQ multiplex PCR. The sample contains some 190,000 clones, 75% to 90% of which appear only once. Sequencing used peripheral blood. The receptors originated from a man aged 25-45 years with acute or convalescent COVID-19.

In the case of this clone: The identical CDR3 is also encoded by other nucleotide sequences in the sample. As DNA, the CDR3 is TGTGCCAGCAGTTTAGGACAGGGCAATCAGCCCCAGCATTTT. It specifies CASSLGQGNQPQHF. The V call is TRBV27, the J call TRBJ1-5; 7 nucleotides line up with TRBD1. Unmatched junction bases numbered 0, after V lost 2 bases and J lost 2 bases. CDR3 size: 14 residues. CDR1 and CDR2 (germline): MNHEY, SMNVEV (reference sequence).

V is TRBV3-1 (or the pseudogene TRBV3-2) and J is TRBJ1-2; 7 nucleotides match TRBD1. The CDR3 runs 13 residues. V shed 4 bases and J 7 bases; nucleotides not matched to a gene: 6. Looked up from germline, CDR1 is LGHDT and CDR2 is YNNKEL (reference sequence). CDR3 coding DNA: TGTGCCAGCAGCCCCAGGGGGGCGGGTGGCTACACCTTC. Its protein is CASSPRGAGGYTF.

As for this clone: In the same sample, other DNA sequences code for this CDR3. This rearrangement joins TRBV18 to TRBJ2-5, with D perhaps matching TRBD2 (7 bases). With 1 base removed from V and 5 bases from J, the gap between germline ends came to 8 bases. The CDR3 contains 13 residues. The germline V gene has CDR1 KGHSH and CDR2 LQKENI. The CDR3 nucleotides are TGTGCCAGCTCACCACGCGGGGGCGAGACCCAGTACTTC. Translated, it gives CASSPRGGETQYF.

The chain uses TRBV5-1 and TRBJ2-1; 14 bases agree with TRBD2. The CDR3 length is 16 residues. Looked up from germline, CDR1 is SGHRS and CDR2 is YFSETQ. V lost 0 bases, J lost 10 bases, and 6 bases stayed unmatched. The CDR3 nucleotides are TGCGCCAGCAGCTTGGCTACGGGACTAGCGGGAGTCGAGCAGTTCTTC. Translated: CASSLATGLAGVEQFF.

The DNA of the CDR3 is TGCAGCACTCGAGGAATAGATACGCAGTATTTT. Translated: CSTRGIDTQYF. The chain has TRBV29-1 and TRBJ2-3, with no clear D. CDR1 is SQVTM, CDR2 ANQGSEA, per germline. The CDR3 is 11 residues long. V dropped 8 bases and J dropped 5 bases, with 11 bases sitting between them.

The chain has TRBV27 and TRBJ1-2; 7 bases line up with TRBD1. The ends lost 0 bases at V and 5 bases at J; junction bases unmatched: 9. Germline V gene lookup returns CDR1 MNHEY and CDR2 SMNVEV (reference sequence). The CDR3 spans 16 residues. CDR3 loop: CASSLSRGQLGYGYTF. In nucleotides, the CDR3 is TGTGCCAGCAGTTTATCAAGGGGACAGCTGGGATATGGCTACACCTTC.

The chain has TRBV4-2 and TRBJ2-2; TRBD2 aligns across 8 bases. Germline V lookup: CDR1 LGHNA, CDR2 YNFKEQ. Trimming cost V 1 base and J 6 bases; bases outside gene matches: 13. This CDR3 region has 18 residues. As DNA, the CDR3 is TGTGCCAGCAGCCAAGTGTTAAAGGGGACTAGTCGACCCGGGGAGCTGTTTTTT. Translation gives CASSQVLKGTSRPGELFF.

The chain uses TRBV10-2 and TRBJ2-7, with 7 positions matching TRBD1. Losses at the gene ends were 8 bases for V and 3 bases for J; bases not matched to a gene: 4. Per germline, CDR1 WSHSY and CDR2 SAAADI. The CDR3 is made up of 12 amino acids. The CDR3, as DNA: TGCGCCAGCCGACAGGGTCACTACGAGCAGTACTTC. This codes for CASRQGHYEQYF.

The chain is built from TRBV28 and TRBJ1-1, with 9 bases matching TRBD1. Looked up from germline, CDR1 is MDHEN and CDR2 is SYDVKM. The ends lost 4 bases at V and 1 base at J; junction bases unmatched: 7. CDR3 length equals 16 residues. CDR3 bases: TGTGCCAGCAGTTCTGGATGGACAGGGGAGAACACTGAAGCTTTCTTT. Its translation: CASSSGWTGENTEAFF. Full variable domain (missing parts from reference TRBV28 and TRBJ1-1): DVKVTQSSRYLVKRTGEKVFLECVQDMDHENMFWYRQDPGLGLRLIYFSYDVKMKEKGDIPEGYSVSREKKERFSLILESASTNQTSMYLCASSSGWTGENTEAFFGQGTRLTVV.

This clone was counted once. The chain carries TRBV19 and TRBJ1-4; 7 nucleotides match TRBD1. The V and J ends lost 2 bases and 0 bases, in that order; junction bases with no gene match: 3. The CDR3 totals 16 residues. The germline V gene encodes CDR1 LNHDA and CDR2 SQIVND (reference sequence). The CDR3 reads CASSIRDSATNEKLFF. The DNA for the CDR3 is TGTGCCAGTAGTATAAGGGACAGCGCAACTAATGAAAAACTGTTTTTT.

The chain uses TRBV20-1 and TRBJ2-4; possibly TRBD1 or TRBD2 for D (5 bases each). Germline lookup yields CDR1 DFQATT and CDR2 SNEGSKA (reference sequence). The CDR3 sequence is 14 residues long. V was cut by 3 bases and J by 0 bases, with 9 bases left in between. CDR3 region: CSASEGQAKNIQYF. CDR3 bases: TGCAGTGCTAGTGAGGGGCAAGCCAAAAACATTCAGTACTTC.

In this sample, this clone turned up once. V and J are TRBV19 and TRBJ2-3; 11 bases are a match to TRBD2. The germline V gene has CDR1 LNHDA and CDR2 SQIVND (reference sequence). The CDR3 is 14 residues long. V was pared by 8 bases and J by 4 bases, with 5 bases of the junction left unmatched. CDR3 sequence reads: CASVAGGPSDTQYF. For the CDR3, the DNA is TGTGCCAGTGTAGCGGGAGGGCCTTCAGATACGCAGTATTTT.

The count of this clone is one. The gene calls are TRBV5-4 and TRBJ1-4, with 9 positions matching TRBD1. The CDR3 extends over 14 amino acids. Germline V gives CDR1 SGHNT, CDR2 YYREEE (reference sequence). V lost 4 bases, J lost 5 bases, and 3 bases stayed unmatched. CDR3 DNA sequence: TGTGCCAGCAGCCGAGACAGGGGGAATGAAAAACTGTTTTTT. Residues: CASSRDRGNEKLFF. The full variable domain, rest sourced from reference TRBV5-4 and TRBJ1-4, is ETGVTQSPTHLIKTRGQQVTLRCSSQSGHNTVSWYQQALGQGPQFIFQYYREEENGRGNFPPRFSGLQFPNYSSELNVNALELDDSALYLCASSRDRGNEKLFFGSGTQLSVL.

This clone has more than one count but fewer than ten. The rearrangement joins TRBV9 to TRBJ1-1, with D unresolved. With 3 bases removed from V and 1 base from J, the gap between germline ends came to 13 bases. Germline loops: CDR1 SGDLS, CDR2 YYNGEE. This CDR3 contains 15 residues. CDR3 region: CASSEGGAGNTEAFF. CDR3 nucleotide sequence: TGTGCCAGCAGCGAGGGAGGCGCAGGGAACACTGAAGCTTTCTTT.

V is TRBV11-3 and J is TRBJ2-1; 8 nucleotides align to TRBD2. This CDR3 has 15 amino acids. Trimming removed 4 bases from V and 6 bases from J; junction bases left unmatched: 8. CDR1 SGHNT and CDR2 YENEEA come from the germline V gene. This CDR3 reads CASSYSSGSANEQFF. CDR3 DNA sequence: TGTGCCAGCAGCTACTCCAGCGGGAGTGCCAATGAGCAGTTCTTC.

This clone was observed once. This sequence joins TRBV5-1 and TRBJ1-5; D gene unclear. The ends were cut back, 4 bases at V and 3 bases at J, with 11 bases in the middle. This CDR3 contains 14 residues. Germline lookup yields CDR1 SGHRS and CDR2 YFSETQ. The CDR3 reads CASSKDGNNQPQHF. The CDR3, as DNA: TGCGCCAGCAGCAAGGACGGGAACAATCAGCCCCAGCATTTT.

This sequence joins TRBV27 and TRBJ1-1; 8 positions agree with TRBD1. The germline V gene encodes CDR1 MNHEY and CDR2 SMNVEV (reference sequence). The J segment lost 5 bases and the V segment lost 3 bases, leaving 5 bases of the junction unmatched. This CDR3 has 14 amino acids. The CDR3 region is CASSLSRGHTEAFF. Written as DNA, the CDR3 is TGTGCCAGCAGTTTGTCCAGGGGGCATACTGAAGCTTTCTTT.

This rearrangement joins TRBV28 to TRBJ1-1; 7 positions agree with TRBD1. The length of the CDR3 is 16 residues. Germline assignment: CDR1 MDHEN and CDR2 SYDVKM. With V trimmed by 4 bases and J by 11 bases, 19 bases remained unmatched. The DNA for the CDR3 is TGTGCCAGCAGTTCTCTTACAGGGGCGACCCCTTTAGGGGCTTTCTTT. This translates into CASSSLTGATPLGAFF.

This chain links TRBV19 with TRBJ1-1, with 8 bases fitting TRBD1. Per germline, CDR1 LNHDA and CDR2 SQIVND (reference sequence). The CDR3 runs to 18 residues. V lost 5 bases and J lost 3; bases outside the gene matches: 17. CDR3 DNA sequence: TGTGCCAGTAGTCCGGGGCAACAGGGGGACTCGTGGTACACTGAAGCTTTCTTT. Protein product: CASSPGQQGDSWYTEAFF. The full variable domain, completed using reference TRBV19 and TRBJ1-1, is DGGITQSPKYLFRKEGQNVTLSCEQNLNHDAMYWYRQDPGQGLRLIYYSQIVNDFQKGDIAEGYSVSREKKESFPLTVTSAQKNPTAFYLCASSPGQQGDSWYTEAFFGQGTRLTVV.

V usage is TRBV18 and J usage is TRBJ2-7, with 7 bases identical to TRBD2. The CDR3 has 16 amino acids. Germline trimming cut 4 bases from V and 1 base from J; bases unmatched to any gene: 10. Germline V gene sequence: CDR1 KGHSH, CDR2 LQKENI. DNA of the CDR3: TGTGCCAGCTCACATGTAAGCGGGAAAGGGTCCTACGAGCAGTACTTC. Translating it yields CASSHVSGKGSYEQYF.

This clone came up a few times. The chain couples TRBV19 to TRBJ1-5; D is possibly TRBD1 (5 bases). Looked up from germline, CDR1 is LNHDA and CDR2 is SQIVND (reference sequence). V lost 3 bases to trimming and J lost 6 bases, with 12 bases between them. The CDR3 covers 14 residues. The CDR3 sequence is CASSIIWGTQPQHF. For the CDR3, the DNA is TGTGCCAGTAGTATTATCTGGGGCACTCAGCCCCAGCATTTT.

This chain joins TRBV5-6 and TRBJ2-3; TRBD2 agrees at 7 bases. Germline V gene sequence: CDR1 SGHDT, CDR2 YYEEEE. The length of the CDR3 is 15 residues. V was pared by 1 base and J by 0 bases, with 2 bases of the junction left unmatched. In DNA form, the CDR3 reads TGTGCCAGCAGCTTGCACGGGAGGAGCACAGATACGCAGTATTTT. Encoded protein: CASSLHGRSTDTQYF. Full variable domain (missing parts from reference TRBV5-6 and TRBJ2-3): DAGVTQSPTHLIKTRGQQVTLRCSPKSGHDTVSWYQQALGQGPQFIFQYYEEEERQRGNFPDRFSGHQFPNYSSELNVNALLLGDSALYLCASSLHGRSTDTQYFGPGTRLTVL.

V gene TRBV18 combines with J gene TRBJ1-3; D not resolved. V was clipped by 3 bases and J by 0 bases, with 6 bases between them. Germline CDR1 is KGHSH and CDR2 is LQKENI. The CDR3 loop spans 14 amino acids. The CDR3 DNA is TGTGCCAGCTCACCGGAGTACTCTGGAAACACCATATATTTT. Its translation is CASSPEYSGNTIYF.

This clone appeared a few times. Written as DNA, the CDR3 is TGTGCCAGCTCACCAGACAGGGTAGAAGCTTTCTTT. Translation gives CASSPDRVEAFF. This chain links TRBV18 with TRBJ1-1; the match to TRBD1 covers 7 bases. There are 12 residues in the CDR3. Germline CDR1 reads KGHSH; CDR2 reads LQKENI. Germline trimming cut 2 bases from V and 8 bases from J; bases unmatched to any gene: 2.

J is TRBJ2-1 and V is TRBV6-4, with D hard to call. The CDR3 sequence is 13 residues long. Germline assignment: CDR1 MRHNA and CDR2 SNTAGT. The V end lost 6 bases, the J end lost 2 bases, and 8 bases lay between the germline ends. The CDR3 loop is CASSAQAYNEQFF. CDR3 nucleotides: TGTGCCAGCAGCGCCCAGGCCTACAATGAGCAGTTCTTC.

The rearrangement links TRBV18 to TRBJ1-2, with D possibly TRBD1 on 6 matching bases. Germline CDR1 reads KGHSH; CDR2 reads LQKENI. CDR3 length: 13 residues. With 6 bases removed from V and 4 bases from J, the gap between germline ends came to 12 bases. In DNA, the CDR3 is TGTGCCAGCTCCGGGACATTCTCCTATGGCTACACCTTC. Protein: CASSGTFSYGYTF. Full variable domain (outside the CDR3, taken from reference TRBV18 and TRBJ1-2): NAGVMQNPRHLVRRRGQEARLRCSPMKGHSHVYWYRQLPEEGLKFMVYLQKENIIDESGMPKERFSAEFPKEGPSILRIQQVVRGDSAAYFCASSGTFSYGYTFGSGTRLTVV.

The chain links TRBV4-1 to TRBJ1-5; tentatively, D is TRBD1 (5 bases). Germline loops: CDR1 MGHRA, CDR2 YSYEKL. V was pared by 1 base and J by 3 bases, with 10 bases between. The CDR3 contains 15 residues. CDR3 nucleotide sequence: TGCGCCAGCAGCCAAGGGTCAGGGTTCAATCAGCCCCAGCATTTT. This gives the protein CASSQGSGFNQPQHF.

The chain couples TRBV28 to TRBJ1-5, with D unclear. The V and J ends lost 3 bases and 0 bases respectively, with 9 bases between them. This CDR3 has 15 amino acids. From germline, CDR1 is MDHEN and CDR2 SYDVKM. The CDR3 DNA reads as TGTGCCAGCAGTTTCCCAGGTTATAGCAATCAGCCCCAGCATTTT. It specifies CASSFPGYSNQPQHF.

This clone was seen only once. The genes are TRBV5-1 and TRBJ1-6; D gene unclear. This CDR3 contains 15 residues. CDR1 and CDR2 (germline): SGHRS, YFSETQ. V dropped 1 base and J dropped 8 bases, with 13 bases sitting between them. CDR3 loop: CASSLRSAEHSPLHF. The DNA for the CDR3 is TGCGCCAGCAGCTTGCGTTCCGCAGAACATTCACCCCTCCACTTT.

The chain links TRBV2 to TRBJ1-3; no clear D gene. Germline CDR1 is SNHLY and CDR2 is FYNNEI. V shed 5 bases and J shed 3 bases, with 11 bases lying between them. CDR3 size: 14 residues. The CDR3 region is CASSPRTDGNTIYF. CDR3 nucleotide sequence: TGTGCCAGCAGTCCTCGGACTGATGGAAACACCATATATTTT.

The V gene is TRBV5-1, the J gene TRBJ1-2; no reliable D call. This CDR3 is 12 amino acids long. The germline V and J ends were trimmed by 0 bases and 6 bases, with 6 bases remaining between them. CDR1 is SGHRS and CDR2 is YFSETQ in the germline V gene. The CDR3 spells CASSLVGDGYTF. The CDR3 DNA follows: TGCGCCAGCAGCTTGGTGGGAGATGGCTACACCTTC.